This T cell receptor beta chain is drawn from a study of post-analysis software for immune sequencing data. Broader study findings: Compared against controls, patients with multiple sclerosis displayed significantly lower normalized Chao1 diversity.

Concerning this clonotype: Its antigen is not identified.

cDNA libraries for TCR beta contained unique molecular identifiers. TCRdb itself ran the PCR reads through MiXCR, one entry per CDR3 protein. The sample lists about half a million distinct CDR3 sequences, approximately 31% occurring once. Sequenced input: blood. This clonotype was sampled from a girl between 2 and 17 years old with multiple sclerosis.

CDR3: CASSDPTDADTQYF. CDR3 bases: TGTGCCAGCAGCGATCCGACAGACGCAGATACGCAGTATTTT. This chain joins TRBV12-3 or TRBV12-4 and TRBJ2-3, with D perhaps matching TRBD1 (5 bases). The length of the CDR3 is 14 residues. V gave up 6 bases and J gave up 4 bases, with 14 bases separating them.